These T cell receptor beta chains were read from a single sample in a study of identical twins. Each CDR3 protein gets one entry after TCRdb re-called the 5' RACE reads with MiXCR. Among about 530,000 distinct CDR3 sequences, about 22% were seen once, and the ten largest hold roughly 0.5%. This sample was also put to use in a study of yellow fever vaccine responses in identical twins.

Sequenced: CD4+ T cells sorted from blood. The receptors shown here come from a woman under 30 in good health. The CDR3 runs from the conserved cysteine through the conserved F or W. Each record gives: J gene, clone size, D gene, V gene, CDR3 length, CDR3 protein, CDR3 DNA. The D gene is left open where the match is weak. Only some rows state a clone size, as once, few, many or a class for expanded clones.

TRBJ2-1 | few | NA | TRBV12-3/TRBV12-4 | 15 | CASSFAGQTYNEQFF | TGTGCCAGCAGTTTCGCGGGACAAACCTACAATGAGCAGTTCTTC
TRBJ1-5 | few | NA | TRBV29-1 | 14 | CSVAVGISNQPQHF | TGCAGCGTTGCGGTAGGAATAAGCAATCAGCCCCAGCATTTT
TRBJ2-7 | few | TRBD2 | TRBV10-3 | 15 | CAISESGLMPYEQYF | TGTGCCATCAGTGAGTCGGGACTAATGCCCTACGAGCAGTACTTC
TRBJ2-1 | NA | NA | TRBV12-3/TRBV12-4 | 12 | CASSLTRSEQFF | TGTGCCAGCAGTTTGACCCGCAGTGAGCAGTTCTTC
TRBJ2-5 | NA | TRBD2 | TRBV3-1 | 16 | CASSPWTSGGAETQYF | TGTGCCAGCAGCCCGTGGACTAGCGGGGGGGCAGAGACCCAGTACTTC
TRBJ2-2 | few | NA | TRBV12-3/TRBV12-4 | 13 | CASSLVPPGELFF | TGTGCCAGCAGTTTAGTTCCCCCCGGGGAGCTGTTTTTT
TRBJ1-1 | NA | NA | TRBV29-1 | 13 | CSVGMGRGTEAFF | TGCAGCGTGGGGATGGGAAGGGGGACTGAAGCTTTCTTT
TRBJ2-1 | NA | TRBD2 | TRBV5-1 | 15 | CASSPTGTRYNEQFF | TGCGCCAGCAGCCCCACCGGGACTAGATACAATGAGCAGTTCTTC
TRBJ2-3 | few | NA | TRBV6-1 | 13 | CASRGSLTDTQYF | TGTGCCTCCCGCGGTAGCCTCACAGATACGCAGTATTTT
TRBJ1-1 | NA | NA | TRBV5-8 | 15 | CASSLVLPGNTEAFF | TGTGCCAGCAGCTTGGTTCTCCCAGGGAACACTGAAGCTTTCTTT
TRBJ2-5 | NA | TRBD2 | TRBV15 | 15 | CATSRGGKRGETQYF | TGTGCCACCAGCAGAGGGGGGAAGCGGGGGGAGACCCAGTACTTC
TRBJ2-5 | few | NA | TRBV12-3/TRBV12-4 | 15 | CASSFGDTLGETQYF | TGTGCCAGCAGTTTTGGCGACACCCTGGGGGAGACCCAGTACTTC
TRBJ2-5 | once | TRBD2 | TRBV20-1 | 12 | CTLAGVGETQYF | TGCACCCTAGCGGGGGTGGGTGAGACCCAGTACTTC
TRBJ2-2 | few | NA | TRBV5-1 | 13 | CASSLEFTGELFF | TGCGCCAGCAGCTTGGAGTTCACCGGGGAGCTGTTTTTT
TRBJ1-5 | NA | NA | TRBV6-1 | 13 | CASSDYSNQPQHF | TGTGCCAGCAGTGACTACAGCAATCAGCCCCAGCATTTT
TRBJ2-3 | NA | NA | TRBV5-1 | 15 | CASSEGTTFTDTQYF | TGCGCCAGCAGCGAAGGGACAACCTTCACAGATACGCAGTATTTT
TRBJ1-1 | few | NA | TRBV5-1 | 15 | CASSGLLGGGTEAFF | TGCGCCAGCAGCGGCCTCCTGGGAGGGGGCACTGAAGCTTTCTTT
TRBJ1-3 | few | NA | TRBV11-2 | 14 | CASSVQVSGNTIYF | TGTGCCAGCAGCGTACAGGTTTCGGGAAACACCATATATTTT
TRBJ1-6 | NA | NA | TRBV20-1 | 15 | CSASPLSSYNSPLHF | TGCAGTGCTAGCCCGCTGAGCTCCTATAATTCACCCCTCCACTTT
TRBJ1-2 | NA | NA | TRBV20-1 | 11 | CTSSSGGGYTF | TGCACTTCCTCCTCAGGTGGCGGCTACACCTTC
TRBJ2-5 | many | NA | TRBV12-3/TRBV12-4 | 13 | CASSLGTKETQYF | TGTGCCAGCAGTTTGGGGACGAAAGAGACCCAGTACTTC
TRBJ2-7 | NA | TRBD2 | TRBV6-1 | 16 | CASSQGTSGWRYEQYF | TGTGCCAGCAGTCAAGGGACTAGCGGGTGGAGATACGAGCAGTACTTC
TRBJ1-3 | NA | TRBD1 | TRBV5-5 | 16 | CASSWDRQSSGNTIYF | TGTGCCAGCAGCTGGGACAGGCAAAGCTCTGGAAACACCATATATTTT
TRBJ2-3 | few | NA | TRBV11-2 | 14 | CASSLGGGWDTQYF | TGTGCCAGCAGCTTAGGTGGGGGTTGGGATACGCAGTATTTT
TRBJ2-4 | few | NA | TRBV4-1 | 16 | CASSQDSGRAKNIQYF | TGCGCCAGCAGCCAAGATTCAGGGCGGGCCAAAAACATTCAGTACTTC
TRBJ2-7 | few | TRBD2 | TRBV29-1 | 15 | CSGKTGTSGIYEQYF | TGCAGCGGCAAGACCGGGACTAGCGGGATCTACGAGCAGTACTTC
TRBJ2-2 | few | NA | TRBV6-2/TRBV6-3 | 13 | CASRIQATGELFF | TGTGCCAGCCGGATACAGGCTACCGGGGAGCTGTTTTTT
TRBJ2-1 | NA | TRBD2 | TRBV6-5 | 13 | CASSYTTSGEQFF | TGTGCCAGCAGTTACACTACTAGCGGGGAGCAGTTCTTC
TRBJ1-6 | NA | NA | TRBV5-5 | 14 | CASSLGTVNSPLHF | TGTGCCAGCAGCTTGGGGACAGTAAATTCACCCCTCCACTTT
TRBJ2-6 | NA | NA | TRBV4-2 | 17 | CASSQEFRGAGANVLTF | TGTGCCAGCAGCCAAGAATTCCGTGGAGCGGGGGCCAACGTCCTGACTTTC
TRBJ2-5 | NA | TRBD1 | TRBV12-3/TRBV12-4 | 15 | CASSSGQGPRWTQYF | TGTGCCAGCAGCTCAGGACAGGGCCCGAGGTGGACCCAGTACTTC
TRBJ2-5 | NA | NA | TRBV11-2 | 14 | CASSPRGLQETQYF | TGTGCCAGCAGCCCCCGAGGGCTCCAAGAGACCCAGTACTTC
TRBJ2-1 | NA | TRBD1 | TRBV7-9 | 15 | CANKDRGLSYNEQFF | TGTGCCAACAAAGACAGGGGGCTATCCTACAATGAGCAGTTCTTC
TRBJ1-5 | NA | NA | TRBV10-3 | 18 | CAISEKGRVMGGNQPQHF | TGTGCCATCAGTGAGAAAGGCAGGGTAATGGGCGGTAATCAGCCCCAGCATTTT
TRBJ2-3 | few | NA | TRBV7-9 | 16 | CASSLWQDKSTDTQYF | TGTGCCAGCAGCTTATGGCAGGATAAAAGCACAGATACGCAGTATTTT
TRBJ2-2 | many | TRBD2 | TRBV5-1 | 17 | CASSPAQGLAHTGELFF | TGCGCCAGCAGCCCAGCCCAAGGACTAGCGCACACCGGGGAGCTGTTTTTT
TRBJ2-5 | once | TRBD2 | TRBV3-1 | 16 | CASSRRLAGERETQYF | TGTGCCAGCAGCCGCCGACTAGCGGGAGAACGAGAGACCCAGTACTTC
TRBJ1-1 | few | NA | TRBV4-1 | 13 | CASSQVTNTEAFF | TGCGCCAGCAGCCAAGTGACGAACACTGAAGCTTTCTTT
TRBJ2-1 | few | TRBD2 | TRBV4-1 | 15 | CASSQEVTSGNEQFF | TGCGCCAGCAGCCAAGAGGTGACTAGCGGGAATGAGCAGTTCTTC
TRBJ1-2 | few | NA | TRBV19 | 11 | CASSMGYGYTF | TGTGCCAGTAGTATGGGGTATGGCTACACCTTC
TRBJ2-2 | few | NA | TRBV12-3/TRBV12-4 | 14 | CASSWTPGTGELFF | TGTGCCAGCAGTTGGACACCCGGCACCGGGGAGCTGTTTTTT
TRBJ2-1 | few | NA | TRBV9 | 15 | CASSRNPPIDNEQFF | TGTGCCAGCAGCCGTAACCCGCCGATCGACAATGAGCAGTTCTTC
TRBJ2-4 | few | NA | TRBV7-2 | 14 | CASSPPPRVDIQYF | TGTGCCAGCAGCCCCCCGCCGAGGGTGGACATTCAGTACTTC
TRBJ2-3 | NA | NA | TRBV7-3 | 13 | CASSLTNTDTQYF | TGTGCCAGCAGCTTAACCAACACAGATACGCAGTATTTT
TRBJ1-4 | NA | NA | TRBV5-8 | 17 | CASSPGQGFPSNEKLFF | TGTGCCAGCAGCCCGGGGCAGGGCTTCCCGAGTAATGAAAAACTGTTTTTT
TRBJ1-4 | few | TRBD1 | TRBV15 | 15 | CATQRRTGTNEKLFF | TGTGCCACCCAGCGTAGGACAGGAACGAATGAAAAACTGTTTTTT